Each of the 27 T cell receptor beta chains below was sequenced from the same sample in a study of CD8+ T cells in alopecia areata. In each case, RNA was isolated and then reverse transcribed into cDNA as the sequencing template. Libraries were prepared by immunoSEQ multiplex PCR; TCRdb keeps only in-frame clonotypes and omits some of them. The data show about 180,000 clones, approximately 62% seen once. The sample consisted of CD4+ T cells sorted from blood, taken at week 0. Receptors originate from a human donor with alopecia areata.

The chain carries TRBV7-2 and TRBJ1-1, with no clear D. The germline V gene encodes CDR1 SGHTA and CDR2 FQGNSA. V was shortened by 5 bases and J by 10 bases, with 17 bases between the two germline ends. The CDR3 is 13 residues long. Written as DNA, the CDR3 is TGTGCCAGCAGCCCCGGTCTCGGTGAAAGAGCTTTCTTT. This sequence encodes CASSPGLGERAFF.

The genes are TRBV7-2 and TRBJ1-2; TRBD1 is a possible D gene (6 bases). Trimming pared 4 bases from V and 4 bases from J, leaving 16 bases between. CDR1 is SGHTA and CDR2 is FQGNSA in the germline V gene. This CDR3 spans 15 amino acids. The CDR3 DNA is TGTGCCAGCAGCTCCATTCAGGGGAGAGGCTATGGCTACACCTTC. This sequence encodes CASSSIQGRGYGYTF.

This clone was observed a few times. The V and J genes are TRBV25-1 and TRBJ2-7; TRBD1 agrees at 9 bases. CDR1 and CDR2 from the germline V gene are MGHDK and SYGVNS. CDR3 size: 13 residues. Unmatched junction bases numbered 5, after V lost 7 bases and J lost 4 bases. The CDR3 region has the DNA TGTGCCAGCACCGGACAGGGGAGGTACGAGCAGTACTTC. Translating gives CASTGQGRYEQYF.

The chain combines TRBV25-1 with TRBJ2-7; the D gene is possibly TRBD1 (6 bases). This CDR3 spans 14 amino acids. Germline V CDR1 and CDR2: MGHDK, SYGVNS. V was cut by 7 bases and J by 0 bases, with 13 bases left in between. The CDR3, as DNA: TGTGCCAGCAAAAAAGTAGGGGGCTCCTACGAGCAGTACTTC. It translates to CASKKVGGSYEQYF.

The V call is TRBV30, the J call TRBJ1-5, with D unclear. This CDR3 comprises 13 residues. The V end lost 2 bases, the J end lost 6 bases, and 11 bases lay between the germline ends. Per germline, CDR1 GTSNPN and CDR2 SVGIG (reference sequence). CDR3 region: CAWSPSGSQPQHF. CDR3 nucleotide sequence: TGTGCCTGGAGTCCGTCAGGATCTCAGCCCCAGCATTTT.

J is TRBJ2-6 and V is TRBV7-9; perhaps TRBD1 as D (6 bases). Trimming cost V 4 bases and J 0 bases, with 13 bases left between them. From germline, CDR1 is SEHNR and CDR2 FQNEAQ (reference sequence). The CDR3 is 17 residues long. Here the CDR3 DNA reads TGTGCCAGCAGCTACCTAGGACAGAGCTCTGGGGCCAACGTCCTGACTTTC. Its protein product is CASSYLGQSSGANVLTF. Supplemented by reference TRBV7-9 and TRBJ2-6, the full variable domain reads DTGVSQNPRHKITKRGQNVTFRCDPISEHNRLYWYRQTLGQGPEFLTYFQNEAQLEKSRLLSDRFSAERPKGSFSTLEIQRTEQGDSAMYLCASSYLGQSSGANVLTFGAGSRLTVL.

The sample holds one count of this clone. In nucleotides, the CDR3 is TGCGCCAGCAGTGCTAGGACAGGGACCTACGAGCAGTACTTC. Translated: CASSARTGTYEQYF. This chain connects TRBV5-1 to TRBJ2-7; 8 bases are a match to TRBD1. With 5 bases clipped from V and 2 bases from J, the junction kept 6 bases outside the gene matches. Germline V gene data show CDR1 as SGHRS and CDR2 as YFSETQ. The CDR3 has 14 amino acids. Supplemented by reference TRBV5-1 and TRBJ2-7, the full variable domain reads KAGVTQTPRYLIKTRGQQVTLSCSPISGHRSVSWYQQTPGQGLQFLFEYFSETQRNKGNFPGRFSGRQFSNSRSEMNVSTLELGDSALYLCASSARTGTYEQYFGPGTRLTVT.

This clone showed up just a few times. This chain links TRBV25-1 with TRBJ1-4, with D unresolved. V lost 7 bases and J lost 6, with 9 bases in between. The germline gives CDR1 MGHDK, CDR2 SYGVNS. The CDR3 contains 12 residues. CDR3 DNA sequence: TGTGCCAGCACCAATACAGATGAAAAACTGTTTTTT. This translates into CASTNTDEKLFF.

The chain joins TRBV6-5 to TRBJ1-5; possibly TRBD1 for D (5 bases). The germline V and J ends were trimmed by 2 bases and 3 bases, with 8 bases remaining between them. CDR1 and CDR2 (germline): MNHEY, SVGAGI. This CDR3 region has 14 residues. The CDR3 region is CASSYRQHNQPQHF. CDR3 DNA sequence: TGTGCCAGCAGTTACCGACAGCACAATCAGCCCCAGCATTTT.

This sequence joins TRBV29-1 and TRBJ2-7; D assignment may be TRBD1 or TRBD2 (6 bases each). Trimming stripped 0 bases from V and 6 bases from J, with 9 bases between. The CDR3 length is 12 residues. Germline V CDR1 and CDR2: SQVTM, ANQGSEA. The CDR3: CSVEDRGAEQYF. CDR3 sequence (DNA): TGCAGCGTTGAAGATAGGGGGGCCGAGCAGTACTTC.

The V gene is TRBV13, the J gene TRBJ2-4; possibly TRBD1 or TRBD2 for D (5 bases each). V was clipped by 4 bases and J by 3 bases, with 10 bases between them. The CDR3 is made up of 14 amino acids. Per the germline V gene, CDR1 is PRHDT and CDR2 is FYEKMQ (reference sequence). The CDR3, as DNA: TGTGCCAGCAGCTGGGGGTTCGGCAAAAACATTCAGTACTTC. Translated, it gives CASSWGFGKNIQYF.

The chain uses TRBV27 and TRBJ1-4; D call uncertain. The CDR3 is 13 amino acids. Germline CDR1 MNHEY, CDR2 SMNVEV (reference sequence). V gave up 4 bases and J gave up 3 bases, with 6 bases separating them. CDR3 in amino acids: CASSYRSNEKLFF. In nucleotides, the CDR3 is TGTGCCAGCAGTTACCGGTCTAATGAAAAACTGTTTTTT.

Only one count was recorded for this clone. V is TRBV29-1 and J is TRBJ1-2; D is perhaps TRBD1 (5 bases). V was trimmed by 3 bases and J by 8 bases, leaving 13 bases between them. Germline assignment: CDR1 SQVTM and CDR2 ANQGSEA. The CDR3 covers 12 residues. CDR3 bases: TGCAGCGTTGACTTGGGGGATCGAGGCTACACCTTC. It encodes CSVDLGDRGYTF. The whole variable domain, remainder taken from reference TRBV29-1 and TRBJ1-2, is SAVISQKPSRDICQRGTSLTIQCQVDSQVTMMFWYRQQPGQSLTLIATANQGSEATYESGFVIDKFPISRPNLTFSTLTVSNMSPEDSSIYLCSVDLGDRGYTFGSGTRLTVV.

The CDR3 loop reads CASSAGTSGGYTQYF. The DNA for the CDR3 is TGTGCCAGCAGCGCCGGGACTAGCGGGGGTTATACGCAGTATTTT. The chain combines TRBV9 with TRBJ2-3; 14 bases line up with TRBD2. This CDR3 comprises 15 residues. The V gene end was trimmed by 3 bases and the J gene end by 7 bases; junction bases not matched to a gene: 4. The germline gives CDR1 SGDLS, CDR2 YYNGEE.

Details on this clone: The same CDR3 is also encoded by other DNA sequences in this sample. The V gene is TRBV30, the J gene TRBJ2-1; tentatively, D is TRBD1 (6 bases). CDR3 length: 12 amino acids. The V end was cut by 0 bases, the J end by 7 bases, with 7 bases between. Germline CDR1 reads GTSNPN; CDR2 reads SVGIG (reference sequence). CDR3 nucleotides: TGTGCCTGGAGTGTAAGGGGGAATGAGCAGTTCTTC. Translation gives CAWSVRGNEQFF.

The chain couples TRBV30 to TRBJ1-5, with a weak D call TRBD1 (6 bases). CDR1 GTSNPN and CDR2 SVGIG come from the germline V gene (reference sequence). V was pared by 3 bases and J by 1 base, with 7 bases between. There are 13 residues in the CDR3. CDR3 sequence (DNA): TGTGCCTGGAGAGGACAGAGCAATCAGCCCCAGCATTTT. It specifies CAWRGQSNQPQHF.

This rearrangement joins TRBV5-4 to TRBJ1-6, with TRBD1 identical over 7 bases. J was trimmed by 3 bases and V by 3 bases; bases with no gene match: 3. This CDR3 contains 15 residues. Germline V gene data show CDR1 as SGHNT and CDR2 as YYREEE (reference sequence). This CDR3 is CASSSGQVYNSPLHF. The DNA for the CDR3 is TGTGCCAGCAGCTCCGGACAGGTCTATAATTCACCCCTCCACTTT.

Only a few counts were recorded for this clone. The rearrangement uses TRBV29-1 and TRBJ1-2, with 7 bases matching TRBD1. The CDR3 is 11 residues long. Germline V CDR1 and CDR2: SQVTM, ANQGSEA. The junction had 5 bases not matched to a gene; V was cut back by 7 bases and J by 6 bases. DNA of the CDR3: TGCAGCGCCACAGGGGAGAATGGCTACACCTTC. Translated, it gives CSATGENGYTF. Supplemented by reference TRBV29-1 and TRBJ1-2, the full variable domain reads SAVISQKPSRDICQRGTSLTIQCQVDSQVTMMFWYRQQPGQSLTLIATANQGSEATYESGFVIDKFPISRPNLTFSTLTVSNMSPEDSSIYLCSATGENGYTFGSGTRLTVV.

V usage is TRBV4-3 and J usage is TRBJ2-7, with D uncertain. The CDR3 totals 15 residues. The germline V gene encodes CDR1 LGHNA and CDR2 YSLEER. Deletions cut 0 bases from V and 2 bases from J, with 11 bases between. Here the CDR3 DNA reads TGCGCCAGCAGCCAAGACGCCACTATAACCTACGAGCAGTACTTC. It is translated as CASSQDATITYEQYF.

The chain combines TRBV29-1 with TRBJ2-7, with TRBD1 identical over 12 bases. The CDR3 extends over 13 amino acids. Germline CDR1 SQVTM, CDR2 ANQGSEA. V shed 6 bases, J shed 8 bases, and the junction held 8 bases outside the gene matches. CDR3 in DNA: TGCAGCGTGATCCCGGGACAGGGGGCAAAGCAGTACTTC. Translating it yields CSVIPGQGAKQYF.

The chain is built from TRBV20-1 and TRBJ1-1; D not certain. V was shortened by 0 bases and J by 10 bases, with 9 bases between the two germline ends. The CDR3 has 11 residues. The germline V gene encodes CDR1 DFQATT and CDR2 SNEGSKA (reference sequence). CDR3 region: CSARDKGAAFF. The CDR3 nucleotides read TGCAGTGCTAGAGATAAAGGTGCAGCTTTCTTT.

This clone was detected a few times. The chain uses TRBV11-3 and TRBJ2-5; no clear D gene. This CDR3 region has 13 residues. Germline V gene sequence: CDR1 SGHNT, CDR2 YENEEA. V lost 2 bases, J lost 2 bases, and 6 bases lay in between. CDR3 sequence reads: CASSLHGQETQYF. CDR3 coding DNA: TGTGCCAGCAGCTTACACGGGCAAGAGACCCAGTACTTC.

This clone was observed once. The rearrangement joins TRBV7-6 to TRBJ1-4; possibly TRBD1 for D (5 bases). The CDR3 is 13 residues long. The V and J ends lost 5 bases and 7 bases respectively, with 11 bases between them. From germline, CDR1 is SGHVS and CDR2 FNYEAQ. The DNA of the CDR3 is TGTGCCAGCAGCGTTGTCCAGGGTGAAAAACTGTTTTTT. This sequence encodes CASSVVQGEKLFF.

This clone was detected a few times. The junction departs from the called germline gene at one end, perhaps through a read error. CDR3 residues: CASGEVGEKLFF. The CDR3 DNA follows: TGTGCCAGCGGTGAAGTTGGTGAAAAACTGTTTTTT. The rearrangement uses TRBV25-1 and TRBJ1-4, with D unclear. Per the germline V gene, CDR1 is MGHDK and CDR2 is SYGVNS. This CDR3 has 12 residues.

This clone has a handful of counts. The chain carries TRBV6-6 and TRBJ2-2; no firm D call. The V and J ends lost 6 bases and 5 bases respectively, with 10 bases between them. The germline V gene has CDR1 MNHNY and CDR2 SVGAGI (reference sequence). This CDR3 comprises 13 residues. CDR3: CASRPDGTGELFF. The DNA for the CDR3 is TGTGCCAGCAGACCGGACGGTACCGGGGAGCTGTTTTTT.

The chain recombines TRBV15 with TRBJ2-2; D is undetermined. Trimming took 1 base from V and 3 from J, leaving 12 bases between them. The CDR3 totals 16 residues. Germline assignment: CDR1 LNHNV and CDR2 YYDKDF (reference sequence). The CDR3 region has the DNA TGTGCCACCAGCAGAGGAGGATCACCTTACACCGGGGAGCTGTTTTTT. Encoded protein: CATSRGGSPYTGELFF.

This clone was observed a single time. This chain uses TRBV20-1 with TRBJ1-1, with D uncertain. V was cut by 6 bases and J by 0 bases, with 5 bases left in between. The CDR3 is 11 residues long. Germline V gene data show CDR1 as DFQATT and CDR2 as SNEGSKA (reference sequence). CDR3 DNA: TGCAGTGCAATTATGAACACTGAAGCTTTCTTT. Translation gives CSAIMNTEAFF.